This T cell receptor (beta chain) was retrieved from a study of T cells in localized non-small cell lung cancer. Whole-study results and caveats: Appearances in adjacent lung were noted for a median approximately 61 of the top 100 tumor clones. Heterogeneity stays possible, as sequencing covered only one tumor region. Patients showing higher blood T cell density tended to see longer overall survival. In uninvolved adjacent lung, T cell clonality reached its highest value, exceeding tumor.

The CDR3 is 15 amino acids. Germline V gives CDR1 SGHNT, CDR2 YYREEE (reference sequence). Trimming cost V 1 base and J 5 bases; bases outside gene matches: 9. With regard to this clone: Its specificity is unknown.

Method: immunoSEQ multiplex PCR; TCRdb's copy keeps in-frame clones and lacks some. The table records 29,000 or so clones, 88% of them present only once. V usage is TRBV5-4 and J usage is TRBJ2-7; 7 nucleotides agree with TRBD2. The sample in question was peripheral blood, obtained before any cancer treatment. The clonotype was recovered from a female donor at least 60 years old with stage III squamous cell lung carcinoma. DNA for the CDR3: TGTGCCAGCAGCTTGCCCGGAGGACTAGTCAACGAGCAGTACTTC. Protein: CASSLPGGLVNEQYF.